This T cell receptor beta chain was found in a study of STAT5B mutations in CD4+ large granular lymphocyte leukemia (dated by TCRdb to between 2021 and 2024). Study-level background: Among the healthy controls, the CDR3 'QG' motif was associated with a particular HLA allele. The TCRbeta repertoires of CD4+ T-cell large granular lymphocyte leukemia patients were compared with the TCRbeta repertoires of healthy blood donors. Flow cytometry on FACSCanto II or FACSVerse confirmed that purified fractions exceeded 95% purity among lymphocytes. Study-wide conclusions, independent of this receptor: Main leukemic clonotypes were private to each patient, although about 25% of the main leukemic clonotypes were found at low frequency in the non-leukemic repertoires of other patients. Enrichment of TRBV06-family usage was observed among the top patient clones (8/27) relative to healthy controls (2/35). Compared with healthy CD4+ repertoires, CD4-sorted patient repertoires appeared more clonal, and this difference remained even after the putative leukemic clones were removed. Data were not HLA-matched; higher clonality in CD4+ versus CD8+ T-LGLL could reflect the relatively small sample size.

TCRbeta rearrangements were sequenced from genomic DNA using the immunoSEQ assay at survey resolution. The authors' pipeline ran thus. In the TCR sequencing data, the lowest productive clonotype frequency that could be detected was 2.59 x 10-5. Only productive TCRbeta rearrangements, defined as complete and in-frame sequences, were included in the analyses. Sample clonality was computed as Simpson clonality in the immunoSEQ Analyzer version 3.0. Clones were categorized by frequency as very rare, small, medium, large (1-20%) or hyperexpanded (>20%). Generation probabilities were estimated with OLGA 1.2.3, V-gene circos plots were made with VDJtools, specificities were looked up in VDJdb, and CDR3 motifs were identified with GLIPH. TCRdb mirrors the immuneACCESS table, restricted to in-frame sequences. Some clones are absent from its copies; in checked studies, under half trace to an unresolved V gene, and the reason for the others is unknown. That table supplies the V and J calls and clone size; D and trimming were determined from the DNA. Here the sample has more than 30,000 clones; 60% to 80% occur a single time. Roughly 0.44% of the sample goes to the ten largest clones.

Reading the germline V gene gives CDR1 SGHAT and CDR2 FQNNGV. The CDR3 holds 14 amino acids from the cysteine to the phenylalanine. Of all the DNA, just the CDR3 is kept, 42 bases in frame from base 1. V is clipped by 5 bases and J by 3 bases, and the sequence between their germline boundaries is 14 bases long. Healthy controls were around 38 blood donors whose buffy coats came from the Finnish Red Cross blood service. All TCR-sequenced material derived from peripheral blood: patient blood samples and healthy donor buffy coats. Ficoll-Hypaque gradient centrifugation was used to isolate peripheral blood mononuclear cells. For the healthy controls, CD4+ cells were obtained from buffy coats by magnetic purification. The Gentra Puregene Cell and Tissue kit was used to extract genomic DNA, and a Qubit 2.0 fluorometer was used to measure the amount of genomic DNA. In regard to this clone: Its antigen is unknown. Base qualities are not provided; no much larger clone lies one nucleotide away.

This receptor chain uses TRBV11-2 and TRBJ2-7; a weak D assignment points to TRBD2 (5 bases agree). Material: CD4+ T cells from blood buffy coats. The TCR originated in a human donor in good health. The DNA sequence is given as TGTGCCAGCAGCCAATCGAGAGGGATCTACGAGCAGTACTTC. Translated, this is CASSQSRGIYEQYF.